This is a list of T cell receptor beta chains from one sample in a study of glioma-infiltrating T cells after dendritic cell vaccination. Some clones are missing from TCRdb's copy, which holds only in-frame ones; the method was immunoSEQ multiplex PCR. The sample holds about 50,000 clones, about nine tenths seen once. The sequencing used blood, collected after dendritic cell vaccination. The receptors here all came from a human donor with glioblastoma. The CDR3 runs from the conserved cysteine through the conserved F or W. A D gene is named only where the DNA matches it firmly. The size field is filled for only some rows; it gives once, few, many or a size class.

d_gene	v_gene	j_gene	abundance	CDR3nt	CDR3aa
TRBD2	TRBV27	TRBJ2-3	-	TGTGCCAGCAGTTTAATGGCTAGCGGGCCGCCTCAGTATTTT	CASSLMASGPPQYF
TRBD1	TRBV4-1	TRBJ1-1	few	TGCGCCAGCAGGAGACCCGTAGGACAGGGATCGGCTGAAGCTTTCTTT	CASRRPVGQGSAEAFF
-	TRBV7-9	TRBJ1-2	-	TGTGCCAGCAGCCCCCTAGGGGCAGGTTATAATGGCTACACCTTC	CASSPLGAGYNGYTF
TRBD2	TRBV27	TRBJ2-7	once	TGTGCCAGCAGTCCCGACCGGACTAGGCTACTCGAGCAGTACTTC	CASSPDRTRLLEQYF
TRBD2	TRBV18	TRBJ2-3	-	TGTGCCAGCTCCAGTCGGGGAGGGAGCACAGATACGCAGTATTTT	CASSSRGGSTDTQYF
-	TRBV6-5	TRBJ2-7	-	TGTGCCAGCGGGCAGGGCGGCTCCTACGAGCAGTACTTC	CASGQGGSYEQYF
TRBD1	TRBV28	TRBJ2-7	once	TGTGCCAGCAGGGACGGACGGGCAGGGGGTTACGAGCAGTACTTC	CASRDGRAGGYEQYF
-	TRBV5-1	TRBJ1-2	-	TGCGCCAGCAGCGCTGCAACAGGGAACTATGGCTACACCTTC	CASSAATGNYGYTF
-	TRBV7-9	TRBJ2-3	-	TGTGCCAGCCCCCGATCGGGGGAGGACGCCAATACGCAGTATTTT	CASPRSGEDANTQYF
-	TRBV6-5	TRBJ1-2	-	TGTGCCAACAGCCTTAGGACTTTAAGGGGCTACACCTTC	CANSLRTLRGYTF
-	TRBV11-2	TRBJ2-5	few	TGTGCCAGCAGCGCCGGGTCTCAAGAGACCCAGTACTTC	CASSAGSQETQYF
TRBD2	TRBV5-1	TRBJ2-2	-	TGCGCCAGCAGCTTGGTGCCAGCGGGAGACTTGAACACCGGGGAGCTGTTTTTT	CASSLVPAGDLNTGELFF
-	TRBV13	TRBJ1-3	-	TGTGCCAGCAGCTTCGGGGGGAGACACACCATATATTTT	CASSFGGRHTIYF
TRBD1	TRBV27	TRBJ1-1	-	TGTGCCAGCAATCGACAGGGTCCGAACACTGAAGCTTTCTTT	CASNRQGPNTEAFF
-	TRBV5-6	TRBJ1-6	-	TGTGCCAGCAGCTTGGCTCCCGCACCCCTCCACTTT	CASSLAPAPLHF
-	TRBV7-2	TRBJ1-1	-	TGTGCCAGCAGCGGCAGACAGGACACTGAAGCTTTCTTT	CASSGRQDTEAFF
-	TRBV15	TRBJ1-2	-	TGTGCCACCAGCAGAGATCGACCAGGGCCCTATGGCTACACCTTC	CATSRDRPGPYGYTF
-	TRBV18	TRBJ2-2	-	TGTGCCAGCTCACCTAACAGGGACGGGGAGCTGTTTTTT	CASSPNRDGELFF
TRBD1	TRBV28	TRBJ1-1	-	TGTGCCAGCACCGTCGGGTACACAGGGGTCCTGAACACTGAAGCTTTCTTT	CASTVGYTGVLNTEAFF
-	TRBV7-9	TRBJ2-1	few	TGTGCCAGCAGCTCCGGGTTCCTCAATGAGCAGTTCTTC	CASSSGFLNEQFF
TRBD2	TRBV5-4	TRBJ2-1	-	TGTGCCAGCAGCGTTAGACTAGCGGGAAAGGATGAGCAGTTCTTC	CASSVRLAGKDEQFF
TRBD1	TRBV28	TRBJ2-6	once	TGTGCCAGCAGTTTGTACAGGGGGCCTGGGGCCAACGTCCTGACTTTC	CASSLYRGPGANVLTF
-	TRBV18	TRBJ2-1	-	TGTGCCAGCTCACCCTCCTTGAAGCGTACGGACAATGAGCAGTTCTTC	CASSPSLKRTDNEQFF
-	TRBV30	TRBJ1-4	-	TGTGCCTGGAGTGTGGTAGGGGGGGCCCCACCAACTAATGAAAAACTGTTTTTT	CAWSVVGGAPPTNEKLFF
TRBD1	TRBV6-1	TRBJ2-7	-	TGTGCCAGCAGTGTTGACAGGGCCGAGCAGTACTTC	CASSVDRAEQYF
TRBD1	TRBV19	TRBJ2-7	few	TGTGCCAGTAGTCTTCACCCTCAGACAGGGTACGAGCAGTACTTC	CASSLHPQTGYEQYF
-	TRBV9	TRBJ1-1	-	TGTGCCAGCAGTGACTACAGGACAGAGAACACTGAAGCTTTCTTT	CASSDYRTENTEAFF
-	TRBV7-9	TRBJ2-1	-	TGTGCCAGCAGCACAAACCGGGACTTTTCCTACAATGAGCAGTTCTTC	CASSTNRDFSYNEQFF
-	TRBV7-9	TRBJ1-4	medium-sized	TGTGCCAGCAGCTTAGAGGGATCCAGGGTTTTT	CASSLEGSRVF